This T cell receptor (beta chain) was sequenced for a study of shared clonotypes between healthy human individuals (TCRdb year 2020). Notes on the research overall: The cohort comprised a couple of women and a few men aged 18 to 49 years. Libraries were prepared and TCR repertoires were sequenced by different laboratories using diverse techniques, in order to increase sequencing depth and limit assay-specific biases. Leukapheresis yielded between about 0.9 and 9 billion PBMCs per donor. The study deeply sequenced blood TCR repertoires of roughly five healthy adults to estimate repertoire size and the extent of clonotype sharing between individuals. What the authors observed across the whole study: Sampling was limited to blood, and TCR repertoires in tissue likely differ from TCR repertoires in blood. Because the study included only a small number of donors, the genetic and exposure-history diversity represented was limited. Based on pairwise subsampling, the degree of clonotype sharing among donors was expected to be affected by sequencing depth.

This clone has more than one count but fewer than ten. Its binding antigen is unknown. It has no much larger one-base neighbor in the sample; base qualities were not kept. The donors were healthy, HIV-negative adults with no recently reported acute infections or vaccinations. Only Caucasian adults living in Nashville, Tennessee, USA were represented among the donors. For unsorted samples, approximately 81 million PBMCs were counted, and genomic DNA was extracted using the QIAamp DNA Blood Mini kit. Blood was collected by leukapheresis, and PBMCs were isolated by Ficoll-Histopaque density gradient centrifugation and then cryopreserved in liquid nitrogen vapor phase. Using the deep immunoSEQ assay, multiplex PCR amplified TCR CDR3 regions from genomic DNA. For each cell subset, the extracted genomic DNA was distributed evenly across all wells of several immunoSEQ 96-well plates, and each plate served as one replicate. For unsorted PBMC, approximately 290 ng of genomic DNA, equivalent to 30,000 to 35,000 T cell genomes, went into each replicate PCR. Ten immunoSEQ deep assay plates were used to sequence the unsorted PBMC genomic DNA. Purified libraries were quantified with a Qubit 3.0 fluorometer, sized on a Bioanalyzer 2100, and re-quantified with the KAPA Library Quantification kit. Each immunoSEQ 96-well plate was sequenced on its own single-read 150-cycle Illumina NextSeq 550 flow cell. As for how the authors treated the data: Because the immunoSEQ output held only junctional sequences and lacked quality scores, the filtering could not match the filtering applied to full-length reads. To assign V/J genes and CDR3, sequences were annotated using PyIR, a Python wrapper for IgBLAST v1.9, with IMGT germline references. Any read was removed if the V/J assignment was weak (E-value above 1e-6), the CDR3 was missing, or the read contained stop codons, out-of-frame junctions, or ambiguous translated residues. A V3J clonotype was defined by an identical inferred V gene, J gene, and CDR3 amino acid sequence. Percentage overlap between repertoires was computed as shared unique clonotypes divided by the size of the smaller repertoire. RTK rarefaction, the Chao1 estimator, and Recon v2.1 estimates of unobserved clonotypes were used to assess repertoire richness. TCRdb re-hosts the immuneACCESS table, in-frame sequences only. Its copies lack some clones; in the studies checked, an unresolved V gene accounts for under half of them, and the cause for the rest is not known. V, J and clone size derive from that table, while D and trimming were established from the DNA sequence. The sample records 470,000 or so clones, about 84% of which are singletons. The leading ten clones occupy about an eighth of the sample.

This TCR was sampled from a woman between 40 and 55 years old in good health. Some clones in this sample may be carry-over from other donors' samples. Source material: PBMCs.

The CDR3 is CASSYHPPLSYGYTF. The DNA sequence follows: TGTGCCAGCAGTTACCACCCCCCGTTAAGCTATGGCTACACCTTC. The chain joins TRBV6-5 to TRBJ1-2; the D gene cannot be named for sure. The CDR3 contains 15 residues, cysteine and phenylalanine counted. Of all the DNA, just the CDR3 is kept, 45 bases in frame from base 1. CDR1 MNHEY and CDR2 SVGAGI were looked up in the germline V gene. Deletion took 2 bases off V and 4 bases off J, with a span of 14 bases between the germline ends.